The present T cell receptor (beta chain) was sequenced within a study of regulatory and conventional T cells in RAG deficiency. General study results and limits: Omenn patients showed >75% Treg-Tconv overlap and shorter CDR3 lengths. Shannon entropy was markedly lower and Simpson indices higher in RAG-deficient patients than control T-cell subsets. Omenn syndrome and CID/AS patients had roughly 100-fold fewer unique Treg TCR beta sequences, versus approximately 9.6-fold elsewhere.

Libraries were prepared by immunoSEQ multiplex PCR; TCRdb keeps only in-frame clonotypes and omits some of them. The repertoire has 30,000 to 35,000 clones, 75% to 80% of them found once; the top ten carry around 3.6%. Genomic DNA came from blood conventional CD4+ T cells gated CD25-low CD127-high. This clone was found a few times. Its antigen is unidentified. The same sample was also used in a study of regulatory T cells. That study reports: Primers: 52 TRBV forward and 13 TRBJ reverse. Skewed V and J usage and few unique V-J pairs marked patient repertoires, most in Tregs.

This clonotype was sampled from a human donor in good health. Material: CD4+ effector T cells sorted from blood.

CDR3 sequence: CAWSVPGARNTF. The CDR3, as DNA: TGTGCCTGGAGTGTACCGGGGGCGCGGAACACCTTC. The chain couples TRBV30 to TRBJ1-2, with a weak D call TRBD1 (6 bases). Trimming stripped 0 bases from V and 12 bases from J, with 14 bases between. Germline CDR1 and CDR2: GTSNPN and SVGIG (reference sequence). CDR3 length: 12 residues. Variable domain in full (rest from reference TRBV30 and TRBJ1-2): SQTIHQWPATLVQPVGSPLSLECTVEGTSNPNLYWYRQAAGRGLQLLFYSVGIGQISSEVPQNLSASRPQDRQFILSSKKLLLSDSGFYLCAWSVPGARNTFGSGTRLTVV.